The clone carrying this TCR gamma chain was seen a few times. This record comes from a study of gamma-delta T cells after stem cell transplantation. TCRdb reanalyzed the RT-PCR reads using CATT. The sample holds approximately 4,800 gamma-chain clones, 15% to 25% seen once. Looked up from germline, CDR1 is EGSTGY and CDR2 is YDSYTSSV. The CDR3 runs 13 residues. Trimming cost V 1 base and J 7 bases; bases outside gene matches: 7. This TCR came from a human donor. It is not recorded whose cells these are; they may come from a transplant donor. This chain joins TRGV4 and TRGJ1 or TRGJ2. Source material: gamma-delta T cells. DNA for the CDR3: TGTGCCACCTGGGATGGATTGTGGTATAAGAAACTCTTT. This encodes CATWDGLWYKKLF.